The 14 T cell receptor beta chains given below trace back to one sample, sequenced in a study of T cell responses to AZD1222 COVID-19 vaccine. Clones were read by immunoSEQ multiplex PCR, and TCRdb kept only the in-frame ones, dropping some. The data contain 100,000 to 120,000 clones, 65% to 85% of them singletons. The sequencing here drew on peripheral blood, taken on day 0 of AZD1222 vaccination. Receptors were obtained from an adult in good health.

The genes are TRBV11-2 and TRBJ1-1; 8 bases fit TRBD1. The CDR3 runs 16 residues. V shed 3 bases, J shed 1 base, and the junction held 7 bases outside the gene matches. Germline values: CDR1 SGHAT, CDR2 FQNNGV. CDR3 in amino acids: CASSFRRTGRNTEAFF. The CDR3, as DNA: TGTGCCAGCAGCTTTAGGAGGACAGGGCGGAACACTGAAGCTTTCTTT.

The rearrangement links TRBV21-1 to TRBJ1-1; no DNA check was done on the table's D call, TRBD1. TRBV21-1 is a pseudogene locus. This CDR3 contains 18 residues. In DNA form, the CDR3 reads TGTGCCAGCAGCAAAGAGGGACAGGGAGGGAATGGGAACACTGAAGCTTTCTTT. Its protein product is CASSKEGQGGNGNTEAFF.

CDR3 loop: CASSLTGTGTNQPQHF. In DNA form, the CDR3 reads TGTGCCAGCAGCTTAACCGGGACAGGGACAAATCAGCCCCAGCATTTT. The V gene is TRBV7-2, the J gene TRBJ1-5; TRBD1 matches 9 bases. The germline V gene has CDR1 SGHTA and CDR2 FQGNSA. CDR3 length: 16 residues. V dropped 2 bases and J dropped 4; count of bases not matched to a gene: 6.

This clone appeared many times. The chain uses TRBV18 and TRBJ2-1, with 9 bases identical to TRBD1. CDR3 length: 14 amino acids. The V gene's germline CDR1 is KGHSH and CDR2 LQKENI. V gave up 3 bases and J gave up 8 bases; unmatched junction bases: 5. CDR3 nucleotides: TGTGCCAGCTCACCGACAGGGGGAGGCGATGAGCAGTTCTTC. Encoded protein: CASSPTGGGDEQFF.

The rearrangement links TRBV7-2 to TRBJ2-7, with D maybe TRBD2 (6 bases). Germline CDR1 is SGHTA and CDR2 is FQGNSA. CDR3 length: 13 amino acids. V lost 5 bases and J lost 0, with 8 bases in between. The CDR3 protein is CASSGGVSYEQYF. The CDR3 nucleotides are TGTGCCAGCAGCGGAGGGGTCTCCTACGAGCAGTACTTC.

The chain is built from TRBV19 and TRBJ2-1; 7 nucleotides line up with TRBD1. The germline V gene encodes CDR1 LNHDA and CDR2 SQIVND (reference sequence). V shed 1 base and J 3 bases; nucleotides not matched to a gene: 3. The CDR3 is 15 amino acids. The CDR3 DNA sequence: TGTGCCAGTAGTATAGGGGACAGCCTCTACAATGAGCAGTTCTTC. Protein sequence: CASSIGDSLYNEQFF. The full variable domain, completed using reference TRBV19 and TRBJ2-1, is DGGITQSPKYLFRKEGQNVTLSCEQNLNHDAMYWYRQDPGQGLRLIYYSQIVNDFQKGDIAEGYSVSREKKESFPLTVTSAQKNPTAFYLCASSIGDSLYNEQFFGPGTRLTVL.

There are many counts of this clone. The rearrangement links TRBV6-1 to TRBJ2-5, with TRBD2 matching 16 bases. CDR1 is MNHNS, CDR2 SASEGT, per germline. CDR3 length: 20 amino acids. V gave up 2 bases and J gave up 4 bases; unmatched junction bases: 13. CDR3 residues: CASSERGTSGRAAFAETQYF. Here the CDR3 DNA reads TGTGCCAGCAGTGAACGCGGGACTAGCGGGAGGGCCGCGTTTGCAGAGACCCAGTACTTC.

V gene TRBV7-9 combines with J gene TRBJ2-7; 8 bases line up with TRBD1. J lost 5 bases, V lost 1 base, and 7 bases had no gene match. The CDR3 spans 15 residues. Germline V lookup: CDR1 SEHNR, CDR2 FQNEAQ (reference sequence). CDR3 in DNA: TGTGCCAGCAGCTTAGGTATCTCAGGGGGCGACGAGCAGTACTTC. This codes for CASSLGISGGDEQYF. Combining the CDR3 with reference TRBV7-9 and TRBJ2-7 gives the whole variable domain DTGVSQNPRHKITKRGQNVTFRCDPISEHNRLYWYRQTLGQGPEFLTYFQNEAQLEKSRLLSDRFSAERPKGSFSTLEIQRTEQGDSAMYLCASSLGISGGDEQYFGPGTRLTVT.

The chain links TRBV6-6 to TRBJ2-7; 10 nucleotides line up with TRBD2. This CDR3 spans 15 amino acids. Trimming cost V 4 bases and J 6 bases; bases outside gene matches: 9. Germline V gene data show CDR1 as MNHNY and CDR2 as SVGAGI (reference sequence). CDR3 sequence: CASSSRLAGLGEQYF. CDR3 DNA sequence: TGTGCCAGCAGTTCCCGACTAGCGGGTCTAGGCGAGCAGTACTTC.

V and J are TRBV11-2 and TRBJ2-3; possibly TRBD1 or TRBD2 for D (5 bases each). This CDR3 has 15 residues. Germline assignment: CDR1 SGHAT and CDR2 FQNNGV. Trimming removed 6 bases at V and 2 bases at J, with 15 bases between. The DNA of the CDR3 is TGTGCCAGCAGACGTCCGGGACGCAACACAGATACGCAGTATTTT. Protein product: CASRRPGRNTDTQYF.

The chain recombines TRBV5-1 with TRBJ2-7; 14 nucleotides match TRBD2. V shed 2 bases and J 0 bases; nucleotides not matched to a gene: 1. CDR3 length equals 16 residues. Germline-derived CDR1 and CDR2 are SGHRS and YFSETQ. CDR3 sequence: CASSFGTSGSSYEQYF. CDR3 DNA sequence: TGCGCCAGCAGCTTTGGGACTAGCGGGAGCTCCTACGAGCAGTACTTC.

The genes are TRBV7-3 and TRBJ2-3; D is possibly TRBD1 (7 bases). Germline values: CDR1 SGHTA, CDR2 FQGTGA. This CDR3 spans 15 amino acids. V shed 6 bases and J shed 1 base, with 14 bases lying between them. In DNA, the CDR3 is TGTGCCAGCAGTTCCCAGGGGGGCCGCACAGATACGCAGTATTTT. Its translation: CASSSQGGRTDTQYF.

This clone has only a few counts. The J gene is TRBJ2-1, the V gene TRBV28; 11 nucleotides align to TRBD2. Germline values: CDR1 MDHEN, CDR2 SYDVKM. CDR3 size: 16 residues. Unmatched junction bases numbered 15, after V lost 3 bases and J lost 14 bases. CDR3 amino acids: CASSLSTSGAVASEFF. The CDR3 DNA reads as TGTGCCAGCAGTTTGTCGACTAGCGGGGCCGTTGCGAGTGAGTTCTTC.

This rearrangement joins TRBV30 to TRBJ1-5; D is unclear. The V and J ends lost 1 base and 1 base respectively, with 5 bases between them. This CDR3 contains 13 residues. CDR1 is GTSNPN, CDR2 SVGIG, per germline (reference sequence). Written as DNA, the CDR3 is TGTGCCTGGAGTGCCCTAAGCAATCAGCCCCAGCATTTT. This gives the protein CAWSALSNQPQHF.